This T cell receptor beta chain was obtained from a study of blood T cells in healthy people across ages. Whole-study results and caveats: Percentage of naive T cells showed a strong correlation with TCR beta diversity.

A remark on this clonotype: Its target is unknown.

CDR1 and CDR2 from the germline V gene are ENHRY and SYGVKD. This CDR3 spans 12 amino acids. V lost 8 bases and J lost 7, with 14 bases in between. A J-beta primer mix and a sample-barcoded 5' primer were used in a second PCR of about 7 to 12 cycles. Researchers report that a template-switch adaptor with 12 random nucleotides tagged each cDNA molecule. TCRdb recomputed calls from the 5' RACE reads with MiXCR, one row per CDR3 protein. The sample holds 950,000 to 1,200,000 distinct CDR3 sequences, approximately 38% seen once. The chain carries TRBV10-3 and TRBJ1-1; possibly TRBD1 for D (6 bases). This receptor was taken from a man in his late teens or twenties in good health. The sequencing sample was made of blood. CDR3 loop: CAIGATGNEAFF. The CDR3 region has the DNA TGTGCCATCGGGGCGACAGGAAATGAAGCTTTCTTT.